This T cell receptor beta chain was found in a study of T-cell memory formation after mild COVID-19. As for the study in general: Clustering of TCRs was largely donor specific.

Researchers used 5'RACE with constant-segment primers to make TCR alpha and TCR beta cDNA libraries that carry sample barcodes and UMIs. Using its own MiXCR run on the 5' RACE reads, TCRdb lists one record per CDR3 protein. Of under 700,000 distinct CDR3 sequences listed, about 20% are singletons. Findings and caveats of the study: Clones contracting across day 15 to 85 had a balanced CD4/CD8 profile; later expanding clones leaned CD4+. Pre-infection memory harbored some responding clones, suggesting cross-reactive memory joined.

With regard to this clonotype: Its antigen is as yet unknown.

V was clipped by 4 bases and J by 2 bases, with 13 bases between them. The germline V gene has CDR1 LGHDT and CDR2 YNNKEL (reference sequence). The CDR3 has 15 residues. The sequencing input was PBMCs or a T cell subset sorted from them (not recorded which). This receptor was obtained from an adult woman who had mild COVID-19 (a few samples of this study predate the infection). Cell type and time point are not known. The chain combines TRBV3-1 with TRBJ2-3; the D is unclear. DNA for the CDR3: TGTGCCAGCAGCCCCCCCCGAGGTCTCACAGATACGCAGTATTTT. Translating gives CASSPPRGLTDTQYF.